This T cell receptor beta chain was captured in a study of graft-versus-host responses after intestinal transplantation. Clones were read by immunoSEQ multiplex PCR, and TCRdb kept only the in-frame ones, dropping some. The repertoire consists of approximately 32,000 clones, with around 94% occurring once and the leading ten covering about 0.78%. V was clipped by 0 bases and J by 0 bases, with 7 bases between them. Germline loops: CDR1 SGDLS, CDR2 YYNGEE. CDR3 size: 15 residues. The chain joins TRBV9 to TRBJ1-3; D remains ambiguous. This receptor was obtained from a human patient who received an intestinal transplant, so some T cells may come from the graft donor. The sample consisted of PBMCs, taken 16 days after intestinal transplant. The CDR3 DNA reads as TGTGCCAGCAGCGTAGTAGGGAACTCTGGAAACACCATATATTTT. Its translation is CASSVVGNSGNTIYF.